This is a list of T cell receptor beta chains from one sample in a study of T-cell memory formation after mild COVID-19. TCRdb reprocessed the 5' RACE reads with MiXCR, giving one entry per CDR3 protein. The repertoire holds about half a million distinct CDR3 sequences, with roughly 20% as singletons. Sequenced: PBMCs or a T cell subset sorted from them (not recorded which). These receptors were obtained from an adult woman who had mild COVID-19 (a few samples of this study predate the infection). Cell type and time point are not known. CDR3s include the opening cysteine and the closing phenylalanine or tryptophan. A D gene is named only where the DNA matches it firmly. Clone size is given for some rows only: seen once, a few or many times, or a class if the clone is expanded.

j_gene	abundance	v_gene	d_gene	CDR3aa	CDR3nt
TRBJ2-7	-	TRBV12-3/TRBV12-4	-	CASAPAEVFDEQYF	TGTGCCAGCGCCCCCGCAGAAGTATTTGACGAGCAGTACTTC
TRBJ2-3	once	TRBV5-1	TRBD2	CASSSNSGVYTDTQYF	TGCGCCAGCAGCTCTAACAGCGGGGTGTACACAGATACGCAGTATTTT
TRBJ2-1	few	TRBV18	-	CASSPHANEQFF	TGTGCCAGCTCACCGCATGCGAATGAGCAGTTCTTC
TRBJ2-1	-	TRBV4-2	TRBD2	CASSRLAGVDNEQFF	TGTGCCAGCAGCCGCCTAGCGGGAGTCGATAATGAGCAGTTCTTC
TRBJ1-1	-	TRBV5-1	-	CASSLPGYGTEAFF	TGCGCCAGCAGCTTGCCAGGGTACGGGACTGAAGCTTTCTTT
TRBJ2-1	few	TRBV12-3/TRBV12-4	-	CASTYITGRKPEQFF	TGTGCCAGCACTTACATTACCGGGCGGAAACCTGAGCAGTTCTTC
TRBJ1-1	few	TRBV5-1	TRBD1	CASRPGQGNTEAFF	TGCGCCAGCAGGCCGGGACAGGGAAACACTGAAGCTTTCTTT
TRBJ2-2	few	TRBV7-3	-	CASSSGLGDGELFF	TGTGCCAGCAGCTCCGGACTGGGGGACGGGGAGCTGTTTTTT
TRBJ2-7	-	TRBV2	TRBD2	CASRRRREGNYEQYF	TGTGCCAGCAGACGACGGCGGGAGGGGAACTACGAGCAGTACTTC
TRBJ2-7	few	TRBV18	-	CASSPSGLEQYF	TGTGCCAGCTCACCCTCTGGACTGGAGCAGTACTTC
TRBJ2-3	-	TRBV7-2	TRBD2	CASSLRAGGPSDTQYF	TGTGCCAGCAGCTTACGAGCGGGGGGGCCGTCAGATACGCAGTATTTT
TRBJ2-7	-	TRBV9	TRBD2	CASSVNSGSPYEQYF	TGTGCCAGCAGCGTAAATAGCGGGAGTCCCTACGAGCAGTACTTC
TRBJ1-1	-	TRBV29-1	-	CSVEVQLNTEAFF	TGCAGCGTTGAGGTGCAGTTGAACACTGAAGCTTTCTTT
TRBJ1-1	-	TRBV7-6	-	CASSLAPGGLNTEAFF	TGTGCCAGCAGCTTAGCGCCGGGGGGCTTGAACACTGAAGCTTTCTTT